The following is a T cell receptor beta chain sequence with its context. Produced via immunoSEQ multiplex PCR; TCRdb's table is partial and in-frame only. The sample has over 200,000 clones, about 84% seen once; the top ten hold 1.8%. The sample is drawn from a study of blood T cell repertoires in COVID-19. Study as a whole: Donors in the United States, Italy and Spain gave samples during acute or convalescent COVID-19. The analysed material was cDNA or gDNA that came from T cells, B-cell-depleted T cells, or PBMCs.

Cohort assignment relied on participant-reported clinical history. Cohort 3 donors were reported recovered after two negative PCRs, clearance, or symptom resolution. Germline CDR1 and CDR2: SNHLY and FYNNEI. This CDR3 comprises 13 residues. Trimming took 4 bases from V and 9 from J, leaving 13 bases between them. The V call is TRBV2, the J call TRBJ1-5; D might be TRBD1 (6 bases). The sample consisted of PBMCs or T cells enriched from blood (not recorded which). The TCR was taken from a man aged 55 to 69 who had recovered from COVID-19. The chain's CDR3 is CASSADRQRPQHF. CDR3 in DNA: TGTGCCAGCAGTGCGGACAGACAACGGCCCCAGCATTTT.